The clone carrying this TCR beta chain was counted only a few times. In TCRdb, the 5' RACE reads were re-called with MiXCR into one record per CDR3 protein. The sample carries about 240,000 distinct CDR3 sequences, approximately 9% recorded once. The sample comes from a study of T-cell memory formation after mild COVID-19. The CDR3 consists of 13 residues. Looked up from germline, CDR1 is SGHKS and CDR2 is YYEKEE (reference sequence). V was cut by 4 bases and J by 4 bases, with 10 bases left in between. This receptor was taken from a man between 18 and 29 years old who had mild COVID-19 (a few samples of this study predate the infection). Cell type and time point are not known. The sample comprised PBMCs or a T cell subset sorted from them (not recorded which). The gene calls are TRBV5-5 and TRBJ2-3, with D perhaps matching TRBD2 (6 bases). DNA for the CDR3: TGTGCCAGCAGCAACCCGGGGGCAGATACGCAGTATTTT. Translating it yields CASSNPGADTQYF.